One sample yielded the 18 T cell receptor beta chains listed below, sequenced in a study of control samples from healthy donors and cancer patients. Method: immunoSEQ multiplex PCR; TCRdb's copy keeps in-frame clones and lacks some. Seen here are roughly 120,000 clones, roughly 90% observed once, and the top ten hold 7.8%. Source material: blood. These receptors all stem from a woman in her late teens or twenties in good health.

V is TRBV28 and J is TRBJ2-3, with 7 bases fitting TRBD2. J lost 2 bases, V lost 6 bases, and 11 bases had no gene match. This CDR3 is 16 amino acids long. Looked up from germline, CDR1 is MDHEN and CDR2 is SYDVKM. The CDR3 here is CASSSSATSVTDTQYF. The CDR3 DNA follows: TGTGCCAGCAGCTCCTCCGCCACTAGCGTCACAGATACGCAGTATTTT.

This clone came up once. V is TRBV7-2 and J is TRBJ2-1; D gene unclear. V was pared by 2 bases and J by 7 bases, with 9 bases between. This CDR3 comprises 13 residues. Germline assignment: CDR1 SGHTA and CDR2 FQGNSA. The CDR3 is CASSLRAANEQFF. Here the CDR3 DNA reads TGTGCCAGCAGCTTAAGGGCTGCTAATGAGCAGTTCTTC.

The V and J genes are TRBV5-5 and TRBJ2-4, with D perhaps TRBD1 or TRBD2 (6 bases each). From germline, CDR1 is SGHKS and CDR2 YYEKEE (reference sequence). The V gene lost 0 bases and the J gene lost 7 bases, with 8 bases spanning the gap. The CDR3 runs 13 residues. In DNA, the CDR3 is TGTGCCAGCAGCTTGGAAGGGGGGAACATTCAGTACTTC. Its translation is CASSLEGGNIQYF.

The chain combines TRBV19 with TRBJ2-1; TRBD1 aligns across 12 bases. The CDR3 consists of 16 residues. V shed 6 bases, J shed 8 bases, and the junction held 11 bases outside the gene matches. Per the germline V gene, CDR1 is LNHDA and CDR2 is SQIVND (reference sequence). Here the CDR3 DNA reads TGTGCCAGTAGCCCACCCGGGACAGGGGGCAGGGATGAGCAGTTCTTC. Residues: CASSPPGTGGRDEQFF.

The J gene is TRBJ2-6, the V gene TRBV19, with 9 bases fitting TRBD1. The CDR3 loop spans 16 amino acids. V shed 1 base, J shed 2 bases, and the junction held 0 bases outside the gene matches. Germline V gene lookup returns CDR1 LNHDA and CDR2 SQIVND (reference sequence). In nucleotides, the CDR3 is TGTGCCAGTAGTATAGGGACAGGGGCTGGGGCCAACGTCCTGACTTTC. Protein product: CASSIGTGAGANVLTF.

The chain employs TRBV19 and TRBJ2-1; tentatively, D is TRBD1 (5 bases). The V gene's germline CDR1 is LNHDA and CDR2 SQIVND (reference sequence). The V end lost 0 bases, the J end lost 7 bases, and 16 bases lay between the germline ends. This CDR3 is built from 16 residues. For the CDR3, the DNA is TGTGCCAGTAGTATAGATCGCCAGGGCGGTTGGAATGAGCAGTTCTTC. Protein product: CASSIDRQGGWNEQFF.

The V call is TRBV5-6, the J call TRBJ2-1; D is unclear. The V end was cut by 4 bases, the J end by 4 bases, with 15 bases between. CDR1 and CDR2 (germline): SGHDT, YYEEEE. This CDR3 has 15 amino acids. Written as DNA, the CDR3 is TGTGCCAGCAGCCTCACCGGTGCTCTTTACAATGAGCAGTTCTTC. It yields the protein CASSLTGALYNEQFF.

The chain is built from TRBV5-1 and TRBJ2-5; D possibly corresponds to TRBD1 (6 bases). This CDR3 region has 14 residues. Deletions cut 2 bases from V and 1 base from J, with 9 bases between. Germline V CDR1 and CDR2: SGHRS, YFSETQ. The CDR3 reads CASSFTGPQETQYF. The CDR3 DNA follows: TGCGCCAGCAGCTTTACAGGGCCCCAAGAGACCCAGTACTTC. Filled out from reference TRBV5-1 and TRBJ2-5, the complete variable domain reads KAGVTQTPRYLIKTRGQQVTLSCSPISGHRSVSWYQQTPGQGLQFLFEYFSETQRNKGNFPGRFSGRQFSNSRSEMNVSTLELGDSALYLCASSFTGPQETQYFGPGTRLLVL.

The chain recombines TRBV19 with TRBJ2-3; D is unclear. Trimming took off 3 bases at V and 6 bases at J, with 10 bases between the two ends. There are 13 residues in the CDR3. Germline V gene data show CDR1 as LNHDA and CDR2 as SQIVND (reference sequence). The CDR3, as DNA: TGTGCCAGTAGTATGGCCCTCCTGGATACGCAGTATTTT. Translated: CASSMALLDTQYF. Using reference TRBV19 and TRBJ2-3 for the parts outside the CDR3, the full variable domain is DGGITQSPKYLFRKEGQNVTLSCEQNLNHDAMYWYRQDPGQGLRLIYYSQIVNDFQKGDIAEGYSVSREKKESFPLTVTSAQKNPTAFYLCASSMALLDTQYFGPGTRLTVL.

This clone occurred a few times. The V gene is TRBV6-5, the J gene TRBJ1-5; D unresolved. Germline V CDR1 and CDR2: MNHEY, SVGAGI. The CDR3 covers 13 residues. V lost 2 bases and J 5 bases, leaving 7 bases between the germline ends. The CDR3 is CASSYDAYQPQHF. The CDR3 region has the DNA TGTGCCAGCAGTTACGACGCCTATCAGCCCCAGCATTTT.

The chain uses TRBV7-9 and TRBJ2-1; D uncertain. V gave up 1 base and J gave up 8 bases, with 9 bases separating them. The CDR3 is 13 amino acids. Germline V lookup: CDR1 SEHNR, CDR2 FQNEAQ (reference sequence). As DNA, the CDR3 is TGTGCCAGCAGCTTAGTCTCAGGCCATGAGCAGTTCTTC. Protein sequence: CASSLVSGHEQFF.

The rearrangement joins TRBV28 to TRBJ2-3; TRBD1 aligns across 11 bases. J lost 3 bases, V lost 5 bases, and 7 bases had no gene match. Germline assignment: CDR1 MDHEN and CDR2 SYDVKM. The CDR3 is made up of 16 amino acids. CDR3 sequence (DNA): TGTGCCAGCAGTCAACCGGGACAGGGGGTAACAGATACGCAGTATTTT. This translates into CASSQPGQGVTDTQYF. Looking up the rest from reference TRBV28 and TRBJ2-3 gives the full variable domain: DVKVTQSSRYLVKRTGEKVFLECVQDMDHENMFWYRQDPGLGLRLIYFSYDVKMKEKGDIPEGYSVSREKKERFSLILESASTNQTSMYLCASSQPGQGVTDTQYFGPGTRLTVL.

Written as DNA, the CDR3 is TGTGCCAGCAGTACGGTACAGGGGGTCGTTCATATTAACATTCAGTACTTC. Its protein product is CASSTVQGVVHINIQYF. The chain couples TRBV28 to TRBJ2-4, with 8 bases aligning to TRBD1. V shed 5 bases and J 7 bases; nucleotides not matched to a gene: 16. The germline V gene encodes CDR1 MDHEN and CDR2 SYDVKM. This CDR3 spans 17 amino acids.

This clone has only one observation. CDR3 sequence: CASSLVLTGELFF. Here the CDR3 DNA reads TGTGCCAGCAGTTTAGTCCTTACCGGGGAGCTGTTTTTT. The V and J genes are TRBV28 and TRBJ2-2, with D uncertain. The CDR3 runs 13 residues. The germline V gene encodes CDR1 MDHEN and CDR2 SYDVKM. The V end was cut by 2 bases, the J end by 5 bases, with 6 bases between.

The chain uses TRBV30 and TRBJ2-1; TRBD2 matches at 12 bases. After removal of 1 base from V and 12 bases from J, the junction contained 4 bases not matched to a gene. From germline, CDR1 is GTSNPN and CDR2 SVGIG (reference sequence). This CDR3 contains 13 residues. CDR3: CAWSATSGRRQFF. The CDR3 nucleotides read TGTGCCTGGAGTGCTACTAGCGGGAGGAGGCAGTTCTTC.

V and J are TRBV14 and TRBJ2-7, with D perhaps given as TRBD1 or TRBD2 (5 bases each). This CDR3 has 15 amino acids. The V and J ends lost 1 base and 4 bases respectively, with 14 bases between them. CDR1 is SGHDN, CDR2 FVKESK, per germline. CDR3 amino acids: CASSQGGSPSYEQYF. CDR3 in DNA: TGTGCCAGCAGCCAAGGGGGGTCACCCTCTTACGAGCAGTACTTC. Drawing the rest from reference TRBV14 and TRBJ2-7, the complete variable domain is EAGVTQFPSHSVIEKGQTVTLRCDPISGHDNLYWYRRVMGKEIKFLLHFVKESKQDESGMPNNRFLAERTGGTYSTLKVQPAELEDSGVYFCASSQGGSPSYEQYFGPGTRLTVT.

This clone came up once. The rearrangement joins TRBV6-2 or TRBV6-3 to TRBJ2-7; 9 positions match TRBD2. The germline CDR1 and CDR2 sequences are MNHEY and SVGEGT. This CDR3 is 19 amino acids long. The ends lost 0 bases at V and 1 base at J; junction bases unmatched: 13. The CDR3 sequence: CASSYSQALAGRGSYEQYF. The CDR3 DNA is TGTGCCAGCAGTTACTCCCAGGCCCTAGCGGGAAGGGGTTCCTACGAGCAGTACTTC.

Concerning this clone: The junction departs from germline at one end; a sequencing error may be responsible. The rearrangement links TRBV6-5 to TRBJ2-1, with no clear D. CDR3 size: 14 residues. CDR1 is MNHEY, CDR2 SVGAGI, per germline. Here the CDR3 reads CASADTSSSNEQFF. In DNA form, the CDR3 reads TGTGCCAGCGCCGACACGAGTTCCTCCAATGAGCAGTTCTTC.